The 12 T cell receptor beta chains below come from one sample, sequenced in a study of cytotoxic CD8 clonotypes in ibrutinib-treated CLL. This table comes from immunoSEQ multiplex PCR, and its TCRdb copy is limited to in-frame clones, with some not included. The table lists approximately 150,000 clones, approximately 77% of them singletons. The sequenced sample was PBMCs, obtained after 12 months of ibrutinib treatment. The receptor set was obtained from a human donor with chronic lymphocytic leukemia.

The J gene is TRBJ2-3, the V gene TRBV7-7; D is unclear. CDR1 SSHAT and CDR2 FNYEAQ come from the germline V gene (reference sequence). The CDR3 length is 14 residues. Trimming shortened V by 3 bases and J by 0 bases, and 7 bases separated the two germline ends. The CDR3 spells CASSLGFSTDTQYF. The CDR3 region has the DNA TGTGCCAGCAGCTTGGGTTTTAGCACAGATACGCAGTATTTT.

V gene TRBV18 combines with J gene TRBJ2-7; TRBD2 is a possible D gene (5 bases). Per the germline V gene, CDR1 is KGHSH and CDR2 is LQKENI. This CDR3 is 13 amino acids long. V was clipped by 3 bases and J by 6 bases, with 12 bases between them. The CDR3 coding sequence is TGTGCCAGCTCACCTATTCTAGGAGGCGAGCAGTACTTC. This translates into CASSPILGGEQYF.

This clone was seen only once. The rearrangement links TRBV6-5 to TRBJ2-2; D ambiguous. The germline gives CDR1 MNHEY, CDR2 SVGAGI. V lost 3 bases and J lost 7, with 12 bases in between. The CDR3 is 14 residues long. DNA for the CDR3: TGTGCCAGCAGTTATTCCGGTGGGCTCGGGGAGCTGTTTTTT. This translates into CASSYSGGLGELFF.

This chain links TRBV6-5 with TRBJ1-3; D remains ambiguous. The germline V gene encodes CDR1 MNHEY and CDR2 SVGAGI. Trimming took off 2 bases at V and 0 bases at J, with 8 bases between the two ends. The CDR3 sequence is 15 residues long. The DNA for the CDR3 is TGTGCCAGCAGTTACGCCCCTAGCTCTGGAAACACCATATATTTT. Amino acids: CASSYAPSSGNTIYF.

The V call is TRBV12-5, the J call TRBJ2-3, with D unresolved. This CDR3 comprises 12 residues. Trimming took off 5 bases at V and 11 bases at J, with 14 bases between the two ends. Germline V lookup: CDR1 LGHNT, CDR2 FRNRAP. CDR3: CASGGMSGLQYF. The CDR3 DNA follows: TGTGCTAGTGGTGGCATGTCGGGTTTGCAGTATTTT.

The chain joins TRBV4-2 to TRBJ1-4, with D maybe TRBD1 (5 bases). The length of the CDR3 is 15 residues. Trimming left V 6 bases short and J 8 bases short, with 19 bases between. The germline gives CDR1 LGHNA, CDR2 YNFKEQ. CDR3 sequence (DNA): TGTGCCAGCAGAGGGGAGGAGGCTCTGAAGGAAAAACTGTTTTTT. Residues: CASRGEEALKEKLFF.

This rearrangement joins TRBV28 to TRBJ2-1; tentative D call: TRBD2 (6 bases). The V gene lost 7 bases and the J gene lost 7 bases, with 14 bases spanning the gap. CDR1 and CDR2 (germline): MDHEN, SYDVKM. The CDR3 runs to 13 residues. Written as DNA, the CDR3 is TGTGCCAGCATCCTGAGCGGGTATAATGAGCAGTTCTTC. Translating gives CASILSGYNEQFF.

The count of this clone is one. This sequence joins TRBV29-1 and TRBJ2-7; D is possibly TRBD1 (5 bases). The V gene lost 7 bases and the J gene lost 1 base, with 8 bases spanning the gap. Germline V gene lookup returns CDR1 SQVTM and CDR2 ANQGSEA. The CDR3 is 11 residues long. The CDR3 bases are TGCAGCGCCAGGGTGTCCTACGAGCAGTACTTC. This sequence encodes CSARVSYEQYF.

This clone was recorded once. At one boundary the junction diverges from the germline segment, which might be a read error. J is TRBJ2-1 and V is TRBV7-7, with 8 nucleotides matching TRBD2. CDR1 and CDR2 (germline): SSHAT, FNYEAQ (reference sequence). CDR3 length: 15 residues. CDR3 sequence reads: CASSLDSGTHNEQFF. Here the CDR3 DNA reads TGTGCTAGCAGCTTAGATAGCGGGACGCACAATGAGCAGTTCTTC.

The chain carries TRBV27 and TRBJ2-3, with a possible D match to TRBD2 (6 bases). Trimming left V 5 bases short and J 7 bases short, with 19 bases between. The CDR3 loop spans 15 amino acids. The germline gives CDR1 MNHEY, CDR2 SMNVEV (reference sequence). The CDR3 region has the DNA TGTGCCAGCAGTGGGGGGTGGCAGGAGAGACATACGCAGTATTTT. This codes for CASSGGWQERHTQYF.

This clone was counted a single time. J is TRBJ2-2 and V is TRBV28; 14 bases map to TRBD2. The length of the CDR3 is 19 residues. The V gene's germline CDR1 is MDHEN and CDR2 SYDVKM. The ends lost 7 bases at V and 7 bases at J; junction bases unmatched: 17. CDR3 nucleotide sequence: TGTGCCAGCATTGGGACTAGCGGGAGCACCGGGGGCGCCTTCGGGGAGCTGTTTTTT. Translation: CASIGTSGSTGGAFGELFF.

CDR3 region: CASSYGQALGNTIYF. The DNA for the CDR3 is TGCGCCAGCAGCTACGGACAGGCCCTTGGAAACACCATATATTTT. The chain uses TRBV5-1 and TRBJ1-3; 7 bases map to TRBD1. CDR1 is SGHRS and CDR2 is YFSETQ in the germline V gene. This CDR3 comprises 15 residues. The ends lost 3 bases at V and 3 bases at J; junction bases unmatched: 6.